The 25 T cell receptor beta chains below come from one sample, sequenced in a study of shared clonotypes between healthy human individuals. Method: immunoSEQ multiplex PCR; TCRdb's copy keeps in-frame clones and lacks some. The sample contains around 1.6 million clones, 95% to 99% of which appear only once. The sequencing input was naive CD4+ T cells sorted from blood. Specified subset: CD45RA+ positively selected. These receptor sequences come from a man aged 25-45 years in good health.

The chain is built from TRBV9 and TRBJ2-3; D is unresolved. The germline CDR1 and CDR2 sequences are SGDLS and YYNGEE. Deletions cut 4 bases from V and 11 bases from J, with 20 bases between. The CDR3 extends over 14 amino acids. CDR3 sequence: CASSFRPEKVVQYF. The CDR3 nucleotides are TGTGCCAGCAGCTTTAGACCTGAGAAAGTTGTGCAGTATTTT. Together with reference TRBV9 and TRBJ2-3, the CDR3 gives the full variable domain: DSGVTQTPKHLITATGQRVTLRCSPRSGDLSVYWYQQSLDQGLQFLIQYYNGEERAKGNILERFSAQQFPDLHSELNLSSLELGDSALYFCASSFRPEKVVQYFGPGTRLTVL.

The gene calls are TRBV7-2 and TRBJ2-7; possible D gene TRBD2, 5 bases. V shed 2 bases and J shed 3 bases, with 11 bases lying between them. Germline loops: CDR1 SGHTA, CDR2 FQGNSA. The CDR3 is 14 residues long. Here the CDR3 reads CASSLSTTNYEQYF. In DNA, the CDR3 is TGTGCCAGCAGCTTATCGACTACCAACTACGAGCAGTACTTC.

V and J are TRBV30 and TRBJ1-1; D is ambiguous. V was cut by 5 bases and J by 0 bases, with 16 bases left in between. This CDR3 contains 15 residues. Germline values: CDR1 GTSNPN, CDR2 SVGIG (reference sequence). CDR3 amino acids: CAWGWVDLMNTEAFF. The CDR3 DNA follows: TGTGCCTGGGGTTGGGTCGACCTTATGAACACTGAAGCTTTCTTT.

This clone came up once. V usage is TRBV4-3 and J usage is TRBJ2-1; 10 bases map to TRBD1. The CDR3 is 18 residues long. Germline V gene lookup returns CDR1 LGHNA and CDR2 YSLEER. Trimming at V came to 0 bases and at J to 5 bases, leaving 10 bases not matched to a gene. The CDR3 DNA sequence: TGCGCCAGCAGCCAAGATCCCCTCGACAGGGGGCACGACAATGAGCAGTTCTTC. It specifies CASSQDPLDRGHDNEQFF.

V usage is TRBV6-1 and J usage is TRBJ2-3; D is uncertain. CDR1 is MNHNS, CDR2 SASEGT, per germline. Trimming left V 8 bases short and J 5 bases short, with 11 bases between. The CDR3 sequence is 12 residues long. Here the CDR3 DNA reads TGTGCCAGCGACGATATGGTAGATACGCAGTATTTT. Protein sequence: CASDDMVDTQYF.

V is TRBV7-2 and J is TRBJ2-1; the match to TRBD2 covers 9 bases. This CDR3 has 15 amino acids. From germline, CDR1 is SGHTA and CDR2 FQGNSA. The V and J ends lost 2 bases and 12 bases, in that order; junction bases with no gene match: 11. CDR3 protein: CASSLTSGTSSGQFF. In nucleotides, the CDR3 is TGTGCCAGCAGCTTAACCTCTGGGACTAGCTCCGGGCAGTTCTTC.

The V call is TRBV30, the J call TRBJ2-2; the D gene is possibly TRBD2 (6 bases). The CDR3 length is 16 residues. Trimming cost V 2 bases and J 2 bases, with 15 bases left between them. Germline V gene lookup returns CDR1 GTSNPN and CDR2 SVGIG (reference sequence). The CDR3 loop reads CAWSHLWDLNTGELFF. In nucleotides, the CDR3 is TGTGCCTGGAGTCACCTTTGGGACTTAAACACCGGGGAGCTGTTTTTT.

The V and J genes are TRBV30 and TRBJ2-2; 12 nucleotides align to TRBD2. Unmatched junction bases numbered 6, after V lost 2 bases and J lost 5 bases. CDR1 GTSNPN and CDR2 SVGIG come from the germline V gene (reference sequence). This CDR3 has 16 residues. The CDR3 region has the DNA TGTGCCTGGAGTCAGCTAGCGGGAGGGTGGACCGGGGAGCTGTTTTTT. It yields the protein CAWSQLAGGWTGELFF.

The chain couples TRBV12-5 to TRBJ2-1, with D possibly TRBD1 on 6 matching bases. V shed 6 bases and J shed 9 bases, with 9 bases lying between them. The CDR3 runs to 11 residues. Germline CDR1 is LGHNT and CDR2 is FRNRAP. The CDR3, as DNA: TGTGCTAGTGGCCAGGGGTTTGAGCAGTTCTTC. Translated: CASGQGFEQFF. Filled out from reference TRBV12-5 and TRBJ2-1, the complete variable domain reads DARVTQTPRHKVTEMGQEVTMRCQPILGHNTVFWYRQTMMQGLELLAYFRNRAPLDDSGMPKDRFSAEMPDATLATLKIQPSEPRDSAVYFCASGQGFEQFFGPGTRLTVL.

The gene calls are TRBV6-1 and TRBJ2-5, with 7 bases lining up with TRBD2. The germline V gene encodes CDR1 MNHNS and CDR2 SASEGT. The ends lost 2 bases at V and 4 bases at J; junction bases unmatched: 7. The CDR3 spans 15 residues. The CDR3, as DNA: TGTGCCAGCAGTGAACTAGCGGCCCCCCGAGAGACCCAGTACTTC. Translating it yields CASSELAAPRETQYF.

The chain combines TRBV9 with TRBJ2-1; D possibly corresponds to TRBD2 (6 bases). Trimming pared 0 bases from V and 12 bases from J, leaving 13 bases between. Germline V gene sequence: CDR1 SGDLS, CDR2 YYNGEE. The CDR3 loop spans 13 amino acids. DNA of the CDR3: TGTGCCAGCAGCGTAGGTACAAGGACTATGCAGTTCTTC. It encodes CASSVGTRTMQFF. The full variable domain, in which reference TRBV9 and TRBJ2-1 provide the parts outside the CDR3, is DSGVTQTPKHLITATGQRVTLRCSPRSGDLSVYWYQQSLDQGLQFLIQYYNGEERAKGNILERFSAQQFPDLHSELNLSSLELGDSALYFCASSVGTRTMQFFGPGTRLTVL.

This clone was picked up one time. The rearrangement joins TRBV5-1 to TRBJ2-5; possible D gene TRBD2, 6 bases. Per germline, CDR1 SGHRS and CDR2 YFSETQ. V lost 4 bases and J lost 4, with 17 bases in between. The length of the CDR3 is 15 residues. CDR3 amino acids: CASSIGTLGPETQYF. Here the CDR3 DNA reads TGCGCCAGCAGCATCGGGACTTTGGGACCAGAGACCCAGTACTTC.

This rearrangement joins TRBV7-6 to TRBJ2-1; TRBD1 matches 10 bases. V gave up 5 bases and J gave up 6 bases; unmatched junction bases: 10. Germline V gives CDR1 SGHVS, CDR2 FNYEAQ. This CDR3 spans 16 amino acids. The CDR3 loop is CASSPRQGAVFNEQFF. As DNA, the CDR3 is TGTGCCAGCAGCCCTCGACAGGGGGCGGTATTCAATGAGCAGTTCTTC.

The V and J genes are TRBV5-1 and TRBJ2-4, with 7 bases fitting TRBD1. The CDR3 runs 13 residues. Trimming removed 4 bases from V and 7 bases from J; junction bases left unmatched: 5. Germline V gene data show CDR1 as SGHRS and CDR2 as YFSETQ. CDR3 sequence: CASSRGLTNIQYF. CDR3 nucleotides: TGCGCCAGCAGCAGGGGGCTGACGAACATTCAGTACTTC.

The rearrangement joins TRBV6-4 to TRBJ2-1; 9 bases agree with TRBD2. J gave up 7 bases and V 0 bases, and 10 bases lay outside the gene matches. Germline V lookup: CDR1 MRHNA, CDR2 SNTAGT. This CDR3 has 17 amino acids. CDR3 residues: CASSDSIGLAGRNEQFF. The CDR3 coding sequence is TGTGCCAGCAGTGACTCGATAGGCCTAGCGGGACGTAATGAGCAGTTCTTC.

The chain combines TRBV5-1 with TRBJ2-2; possibly TRBD1 for D (5 bases). Germline values: CDR1 SGHRS, CDR2 YFSETQ. Trimming took off 0 bases at V and 4 bases at J, with 10 bases between the two ends. The CDR3 contains 15 residues. The CDR3 is CASSLAQGRTGELFF. For the CDR3, the DNA is TGCGCCAGCAGCTTGGCGCAGGGCCGCACCGGGGAGCTGTTTTTT.

The chain recombines TRBV10-3 with TRBJ2-7, with D perhaps matching TRBD1 (6 bases). Trimming took off 3 bases at V and 5 bases at J, with 14 bases between the two ends. CDR3 length equals 14 residues. The germline gives CDR1 ENHRY, CDR2 SYGVKD. CDR3 sequence: CAISDPTYRDEQYF. The CDR3 DNA is TGTGCCATCAGTGATCCCACTTACAGGGACGAGCAGTACTTC.

Here the CDR3 DNA reads TGTGCCTGGAGTGGGGACAGCTATCAGCCCCAGCATTTT. It codes for CAWSGDSYQPQHF. The V and J genes are TRBV30 and TRBJ1-5, with 7 positions matching TRBD1. The J segment lost 5 bases and the V segment lost 1 base, leaving 2 bases of the junction unmatched. The CDR3 totals 13 residues. CDR1 is GTSNPN and CDR2 is SVGIG in the germline V gene (reference sequence).

The genes are TRBV5-1 and TRBJ1-2; 7 bases fit TRBD1. This CDR3 is 14 amino acids long. Germline CDR1 is SGHRS and CDR2 is YFSETQ. V lost 0 bases and J lost 6; bases outside the gene matches: 5. CDR3 in DNA: TGCGCCAGCAGCTTGGCCGAAAGGGGGCATGGCTACACCTTC. Translated, it gives CASSLAERGHGYTF.

V gene TRBV5-1 combines with J gene TRBJ1-1, with a possible D match to TRBD1 (6 bases). V lost 0 bases and J 1 base, leaving 10 bases between the germline ends. CDR3 length: 15 amino acids. Germline lookup yields CDR1 SGHRS and CDR2 YFSETQ. CDR3 amino acids: CASSLGLQGNTEAFF. As DNA, the CDR3 is TGCGCCAGCAGCTTGGGACTACAGGGGAACACTGAAGCTTTCTTT.

The J gene is TRBJ2-1, the V gene TRBV28; 8 bases match TRBD2. The trim removed 6 bases at V and 4 bases at J, leaving 11 bases unmatched. CDR3 size: 16 residues. Per germline, CDR1 MDHEN and CDR2 SYDVKM. The CDR3 DNA is TGTGCCAGCAGCTCGATTAGCGGGGACTCATACAATGAGCAGTTCTTC. It encodes CASSSISGDSYNEQFF.

The CDR3 sequence: CASSFDSLSYEQYF. CDR3 bases: TGTGCCAGCAGCTTCGATAGCCTGTCCTACGAGCAGTACTTC. V is TRBV13 and J is TRBJ2-7, with D unresolved. This CDR3 region has 14 residues. Germline assignment: CDR1 PRHDT and CDR2 FYEKMQ (reference sequence). Between the trimmed V and J ends, which lost 3 bases and 1 base, there was a span of 10 bases.

As concerns this clone: This sample also contains other DNA sequences that code for the same CDR3. V usage is TRBV7-2 and J usage is TRBJ2-3; no firm D call. CDR3 length: 12 residues. The V gene's germline CDR1 is SGHTA and CDR2 FQGNSA. The germline V and J ends were trimmed by 5 bases and 6 bases, with 9 bases remaining between them. CDR3 amino acids: CASSRPADTQYF. CDR3 in DNA: TGTGCCAGCAGCCGCCCCGCGGATACGCAGTATTTT.

The V gene is TRBV29-1, the J gene TRBJ1-3, with no clear D. V lost 5 bases and J 0 bases, leaving 11 bases between the germline ends. Germline CDR1 is SQVTM and CDR2 is ANQGSEA. The CDR3 has 14 residues. The CDR3 DNA is TGCAGCGTTCTCGGACTCAGCTCTGGAAACACCATATATTTT. It translates to CSVLGLSSGNTIYF.

The J gene is TRBJ2-1, the V gene TRBV7-8; 12 bases align to TRBD2. This CDR3 contains 16 residues. The germline CDR1 and CDR2 sequences are SGHVS and FQNEAQ. V trimming: 3 bases; J trimming: 9 bases; junction bases outside the gene matches: 9. The CDR3 DNA sequence: TGTGCCAGCAGCTTCTCTAGCGGGAGGGCCAGTGGTGAGCAGTTCTTC. Protein product: CASSFSSGRASGEQFF.